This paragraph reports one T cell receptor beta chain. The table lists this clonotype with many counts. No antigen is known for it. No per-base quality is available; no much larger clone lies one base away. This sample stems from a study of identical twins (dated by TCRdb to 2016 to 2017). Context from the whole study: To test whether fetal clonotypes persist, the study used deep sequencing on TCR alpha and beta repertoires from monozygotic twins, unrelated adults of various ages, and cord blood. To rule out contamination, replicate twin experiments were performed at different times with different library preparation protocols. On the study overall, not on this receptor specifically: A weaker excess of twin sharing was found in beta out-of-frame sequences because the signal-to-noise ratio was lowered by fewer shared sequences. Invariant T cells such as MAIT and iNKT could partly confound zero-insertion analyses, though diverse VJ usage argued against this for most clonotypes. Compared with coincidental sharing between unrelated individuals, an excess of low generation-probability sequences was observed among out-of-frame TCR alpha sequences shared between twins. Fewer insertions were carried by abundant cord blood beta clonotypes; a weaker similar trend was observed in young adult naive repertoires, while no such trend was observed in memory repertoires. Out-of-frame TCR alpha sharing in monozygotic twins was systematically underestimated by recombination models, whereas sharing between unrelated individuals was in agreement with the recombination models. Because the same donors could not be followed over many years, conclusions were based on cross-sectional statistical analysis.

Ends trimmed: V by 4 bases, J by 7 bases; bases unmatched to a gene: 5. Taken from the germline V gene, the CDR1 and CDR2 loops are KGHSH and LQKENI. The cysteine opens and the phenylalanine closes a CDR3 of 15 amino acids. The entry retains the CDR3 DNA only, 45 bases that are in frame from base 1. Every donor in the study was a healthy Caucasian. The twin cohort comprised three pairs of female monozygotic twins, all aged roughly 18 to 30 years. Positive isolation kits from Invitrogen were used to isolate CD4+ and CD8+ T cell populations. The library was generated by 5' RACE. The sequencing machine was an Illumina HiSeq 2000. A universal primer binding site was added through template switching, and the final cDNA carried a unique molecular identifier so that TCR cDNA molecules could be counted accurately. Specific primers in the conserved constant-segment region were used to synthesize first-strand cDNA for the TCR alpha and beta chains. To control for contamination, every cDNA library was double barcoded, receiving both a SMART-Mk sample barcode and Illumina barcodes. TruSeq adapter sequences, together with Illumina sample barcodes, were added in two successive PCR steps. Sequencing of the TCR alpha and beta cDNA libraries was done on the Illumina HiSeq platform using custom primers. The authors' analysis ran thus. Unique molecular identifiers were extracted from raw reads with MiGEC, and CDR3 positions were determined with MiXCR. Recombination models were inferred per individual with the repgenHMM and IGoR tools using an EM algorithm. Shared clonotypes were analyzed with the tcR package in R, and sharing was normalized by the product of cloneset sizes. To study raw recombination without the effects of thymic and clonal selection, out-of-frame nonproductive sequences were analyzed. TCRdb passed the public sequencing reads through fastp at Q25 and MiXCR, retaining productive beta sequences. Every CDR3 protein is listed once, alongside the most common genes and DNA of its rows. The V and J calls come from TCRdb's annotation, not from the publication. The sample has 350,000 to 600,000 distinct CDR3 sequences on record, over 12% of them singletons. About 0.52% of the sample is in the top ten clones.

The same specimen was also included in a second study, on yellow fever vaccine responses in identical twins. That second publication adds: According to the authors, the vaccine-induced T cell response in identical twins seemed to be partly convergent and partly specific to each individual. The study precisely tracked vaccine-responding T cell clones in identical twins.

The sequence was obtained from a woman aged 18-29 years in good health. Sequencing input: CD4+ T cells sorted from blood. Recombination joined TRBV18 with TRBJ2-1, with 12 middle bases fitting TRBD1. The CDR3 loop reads CASSLGTGGSNEQFF. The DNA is TGTGCCAGCTCACTCGGGACAGGGGGCTCTAATGAGCAGTTCTTC.